The entry below describes one T cell receptor (beta chain). Its antigen is unknown. Separation from the roughly 670-subject first cohort characterized the roughly 110-subject validation cohort, to which the donors belonged. This sample was taken from a study of cytomegalovirus exposure and HLA in healthy donors. Study results and limitations: Under in vitro conditions, three CMV-associated chains were confirmed as specific for CMV antigens. The investigators catalogued 150 to 200 TCR beta chains as cytomegalovirus-associated. First-cohort TCR clusters were later found to tend to co-occur in the 120 validation repertoires.

Only in-frame clones appear in the TCRdb table, and some are missing; sequencing was by immunoSEQ multiplex PCR. The sample contains 200,000 or so clones, roughly 82% of which appear only once. CDR3 length: 15 amino acids. Germline CDR1 is SGHAT and CDR2 is FQNNGV. V dropped 1 base and J dropped 3 bases, with 12 bases sitting between them. The V gene is TRBV11-2, the J gene TRBJ1-2, with TRBD1 as a possible D gene (5 bases). The sequence came from a man between 18 and 29 years old in good health and CMV-seropositive. The sample taken for sequencing was PBMCs. The CDR3 region has the DNA TGTGCCAGCAGCTTAGGACAGACCCCATACTATGGCTACACCTTC. Translation: CASSLGQTPYYGYTF.